The entry that follows covers one T cell receptor (beta chain) sequence. Its antigen is still unknown. The input lacks base qualities; no much larger clone sits a single base away. The EasySep Human CD8+ T Cell Enrichment Kit was used on day 10 to isolate CD8+ T cells from every culture. V and J are trimmed by 4 bases and 7 bases, and the gene matches miss 13 bases of the junction. Reading the germline V gene (reference sequence) gives CDR1 MNHEY and CDR2 SMNVEV. The CDR3 numbers 16 residues from cysteine through phenylalanine. Only the CDR3 DNA is retained, 48 bases long and in frame from the first base. The data belong to a study of CD8 T cell repertoires and HIV-1 epitope variants (TCRdb year 2020). With respect to the entire study: T cells were stimulated in separate culture wells with each of twenty-five peptides representing autologous and known Gag and Nef epitope variants. Running each culture condition in triplicate, except for one peptide done in duplicate, gave a total of about 91 T cell cultures. Three Gag epitope families and Nef HW9 and YT9 were included among the tested epitopes. The control conditions were a CMV, EBV and flu peptide pool, the Ebola AY9 epitope as a negative control, and a well with no peptide. An aliquot of 1M T cells was saved as an uncultured baseline condition, separate from the approximately 80 T cell cultures. T cells were enriched with the EasySep Human T Cell Enrichment Kit and co-cultured with equal numbers of autologous T cell-negative cells as antigen-presenting cells. The cultures were grown for about nine days in IMDM with gentamicin, and half of the media was changed on days 3 and 7 with IL-2, IL-7 and IL-15 added. General study outcomes and caveats: Some ten antigen-specific TCR beta clonotypes were identified, and six of them appeared cross-reactive for autologous or known escape epitope variants. About 5 clonotypes recognized the Nef KF9 family and one the HW9 family, with no responses to the TAALDMSHF plasma variant. The assay could identify only TCR beta chains and pointed to proliferation in response to antigen, not to T cell function or cytokine profile.

Sequencing of TCR beta CDR3 regions was done on the immunoSEQ platform at survey depth. The QIAamp DNA micro kit was used to extract genomic DNA from every cultured and uncultured CD8+ T cell population. The study's processing was this. Samples with fewer than 5,000 productive reads were excluded, resulting in the removal of about 7% of the roughly 75 HIV peptide-stimulated cultures. Sequences were trimmed to CDR3 by a MANAFEST web app, and nonproductive sequences, CDR3s under 5 amino acids, and sequences not starting with C or ending with F/W were removed. Antigen-specific clonotypes had to expand in at least 2 of 3 replicates versus no-peptide control at FDR 0.01, only within one epitope family. Specific clonotypes also needed at least fivefold higher frequency than in wells stimulated with peptides from other epitope families. TCRdb holds this immuneACCESS table with in-frame rearrangements only. Some clones are missing; in checked studies, unresolved V genes explain under half, and the rest has no known cause. V and J calls and clone size are those listed in that table; D and trimming were worked out from the DNA. The table for this sample lists roughly 2,700 clones; roughly two thirds of them were counted only once. The ten largest clones add up to over 40% of the sample.

This receptor was taken from a male donor with HIV. The sequence joins TRBV27 to TRBJ2-1; TRBD2 fits 7 bases in the junction. What was sequenced was cultured CD8+ T cells derived from PBMCs. The CDR3 corresponds to CASSWAPGRGVNEQFF. In nucleotide form, the sequence is TGTGCCAGCAGTTGGGCCCCGGGACGGGGGGTGAATGAGCAGTTCTTC.